The 19 T cell receptor beta chains reported below all come from one sample, sequenced in a study of Ad26.COV2.S vaccination and SARS-CoV-2 variants listed by TCRdb under 2021. The label giving this sample's treatment or condition can be read as: about 20 received Ad26.COV2.S at low or high dose, single or two shots; 5 received placebo; per-sample allocation not given. For vaccine and placebo recipients, the sequenced repertoires came from samples collected on day 63 after the first injection. The library was obtained by the immunoSEQ multiplex PCR assay. Sourced from immuneACCESS, this table was stored by TCRdb with only in-frame sequences that have V and J called. A share of the clones is absent; for the studies checked, an unresolved V gene accounts for under half, and the remainder has no known explanation. Counted in this sample were a few hundred thousand clones; 90% of them appeared once. In total, the top ten clones hold around 5.5% of the sample.

This specimen consisted of peripheral blood, obtained in a trial of Ad26.COV2.S vaccine versus placebo. The receptors come from a person aged 18 to 59 who received the Ad26.COV2.S COVID-19 vaccine or a placebo.

The rearrangement links TRBV7-2 to TRBJ2-2; D is undetermined. The V end lost 0 bases, the J end lost 2 bases, and 7 bases lay between the germline ends. Looked up from germline, CDR1 is SGHTA and CDR2 is FQGNSA. The CDR3 consists of 15 residues. The CDR3 spells CASSLALVNTGELFF. The CDR3, as DNA: TGTGCCAGCAGCTTAGCGTTGGTAAACACCGGGGAGCTGTTTTTT.

V usage is TRBV5-4 and J usage is TRBJ1-2; D gene uncertain. With 5 bases removed from V and 3 bases from J, the gap between germline ends came to 11 bases. The CDR3 is 13 amino acids. The germline CDR1 and CDR2 sequences are SGHNT and YYREEE (reference sequence). The CDR3 spells CASRPEPYYGYTF. The CDR3 DNA reads as TGTGCCAGCAGACCCGAACCTTACTATGGCTACACCTTC.

The V and J genes are TRBV7-9 and TRBJ2-3, with TRBD1 identical over 9 bases. CDR1 is SEHNR, CDR2 FQNEAQ, per germline (reference sequence). J gave up 0 bases and V 4 bases, and 2 bases lay outside the gene matches. The length of the CDR3 is 15 residues. The DNA of the CDR3 is TGTGCCAGCAGCTCCGGACAGGGGAGCACAGATACGCAGTATTTT. Translating gives CASSSGQGSTDTQYF.

The V gene is TRBV7-2, the J gene TRBJ1-1, with D possibly TRBD1 on 5 matching bases. This CDR3 is built from 14 residues. Trimming took 5 bases from V and 7 from J, leaving 17 bases between them. Per germline, CDR1 SGHTA and CDR2 FQGNSA. In DNA form, the CDR3 reads TGTGCCAGCAGCCCTTCCACGGGGGATGGTGAAGCTTTCTTT. Translated, it gives CASSPSTGDGEAFF. Complete variable domain (other parts from reference TRBV7-2 and TRBJ1-1): GAGVSQSPSNKVTEKGKDVELRCDPISGHTALYWYRQSLGQGLEFLIYFQGNSAPDKSGLPSDRFSAERTGGSVSTLTIQRTQQEDSAVYLCASSPSTGDGEAFFGQGTRLTVV.

V gene TRBV7-3 combines with J gene TRBJ1-2; tentatively, D is TRBD1 (5 bases). Trimming took 8 bases from V and 6 from J, leaving 22 bases between them. This CDR3 spans 15 amino acids. CDR1 and CDR2 from the germline V gene are SGHTA and FQGTGA. Here the CDR3 reads CASGDQGQTFDGYTF. The CDR3 DNA sequence: TGTGCCAGCGGAGATCAGGGTCAAACCTTTGATGGCTACACCTTC.

The V and J genes are TRBV3-1 (or the pseudogene TRBV3-2) and TRBJ1-1; 9 nucleotides match TRBD1. The V gene end was trimmed by 4 bases and the J gene end by 7 bases; junction bases not matched to a gene: 7. The CDR3 is 14 residues long. Per germline, CDR1 LGHDT and CDR2 YNNKEL (reference sequence). CDR3 region: CASSPYRGLGEAFF. As DNA, the CDR3 is TGTGCCAGCAGCCCCTACAGGGGGCTTGGTGAAGCTTTCTTT.

The chain recombines TRBV5-6 with TRBJ1-1; a weak D match, TRBD1 (6 bases). The ends were cut back, 3 bases at V and 6 bases at J, with 9 bases in the middle. CDR3 length equals 12 residues. Germline CDR1 SGHDT, CDR2 YYEEEE. The CDR3 DNA follows: TGTGCCAGCAGCTCGGGGGGGCCTGAAGCTTTCTTT. The encoded protein is CASSSGGPEAFF.

In its sample, this clone was seen once. V and J are TRBV4-1 and TRBJ1-4; D call uncertain. V lost 0 bases to trimming and J lost 4 bases, with 9 bases between them. In germline, CDR1 is MGHRA, CDR2 YSYEKL. This CDR3 comprises 15 residues. CDR3 region: CASSQESGLNEKLFF. CDR3 DNA: TGCGCCAGCAGCCAAGAAAGCGGGCTTAATGAAAAACTGTTTTTT.

The chain employs TRBV27 and TRBJ1-1; D is ambiguous. The CDR3 length is 11 residues. V lost 5 bases to trimming and J lost 4 bases, with 5 bases between them. CDR1 is MNHEY, CDR2 SMNVEV, per germline (reference sequence). This CDR3 reads CASSGFTEAFF. The CDR3 nucleotides read TGTGCCAGCAGTGGGTTCACTGAAGCTTTCTTT.

The chain joins TRBV14 to TRBJ2-3; TRBD1 aligns across 7 bases. The V gene end was trimmed by 5 bases and the J gene end by 5 bases; junction bases not matched to a gene: 1. Germline loops: CDR1 SGHDN, CDR2 FVKESK. The CDR3 sequence is 12 residues long. The CDR3 spells CASSAGGDTQYF. The CDR3 nucleotides read TGTGCCAGCAGCGCAGGGGGAGATACGCAGTATTTT.

The chain couples TRBV6-2 or TRBV6-3 to TRBJ1-1; a weak D match, TRBD1 (6 bases). The germline CDR1 and CDR2 sequences are MNHEY and SVGEGT. The V end lost 6 bases, the J end lost 5 bases, and 16 bases lay between the germline ends. The CDR3 extends over 14 amino acids. CDR3 coding DNA: TGTGCCAGCAGCCCCGACAGGAGGGGGACTGAAGCTTTCTTT. Translation gives CASSPDRRGTEAFF.

The chain combines TRBV29-1 with TRBJ1-2, with 10 bases fitting TRBD1. V was clipped by 4 bases and J by 2 bases; unmatched bases: 7. Looked up from germline, CDR1 is SQVTM and CDR2 is ANQGSEA. The CDR3 has 15 residues. CDR3 in amino acids: CSVAGTGAKNYGYTF. In nucleotides, the CDR3 is TGCAGCGTTGCCGGGACAGGGGCAAAAAACTATGGCTACACCTTC.

V is TRBV19 and J is TRBJ2-1; TRBD2 aligns across 8 bases. The CDR3 spans 19 residues. The germline V gene encodes CDR1 LNHDA and CDR2 SQIVND (reference sequence). With V trimmed by 5 bases and J by 0 bases, 15 bases remained unmatched. In nucleotides, the CDR3 is TGTGCCAGTAGTCAGTCACCGGGACTAGTAAGACCCTCCTACAATGAGCAGTTCTTC. Its translation is CASSQSPGLVRPSYNEQFF. The entire variable domain, with the rest obtained from reference TRBV19 and TRBJ2-1, is as follows: DGGITQSPKYLFRKEGQNVTLSCEQNLNHDAMYWYRQDPGQGLRLIYYSQIVNDFQKGDIAEGYSVSREKKESFPLTVTSAQKNPTAFYLCASSQSPGLVRPSYNEQFFGPGTRLTVL.

The chain joins TRBV29-1 to TRBJ1-2; D call uncertain. Germline CDR1 SQVTM, CDR2 ANQGSEA. CDR3 length: 13 residues. Trimming shortened V by 7 bases and J by 3 bases, and 15 bases separated the two germline ends. CDR3 loop: CSARPGNYYGYTF. CDR3 DNA: TGCAGCGCGCGCCCCGGGAACTACTATGGCTACACCTTC.

The CDR3 loop reads CASSQLGQAQTYGYTF. The CDR3 nucleotides are TGCGCCAGCAGCCAACTAGGACAGGCACAGACCTATGGCTACACCTTC. This chain links TRBV4-1 with TRBJ1-2; 7 bases are a match to TRBD1. V trimming: 2 bases; J trimming: 4 bases; junction bases outside the gene matches: 10. Per germline, CDR1 MGHRA and CDR2 YSYEKL. The CDR3 spans 16 residues.

The V and J genes are TRBV4-3 and TRBJ2-7; 11 bases fit TRBD2. CDR1 and CDR2 from the germline V gene are LGHNA and YSLEER. The CDR3 totals 17 residues. Trimming cost V 0 bases and J 2 bases; bases outside gene matches: 6. CDR3 sequence reads: CASSQETSGSWAYEQYV. For the CDR3, the DNA is TGCGCCAGCAGCCAAGAAACTAGCGGGAGTTGGGCCTACGAGCAGTACGTC.

V and J are TRBV1 and TRBJ2-7; TRBD2, the table's D call, was not compared with the DNA. TRBV1 is reported as a pseudogene. This CDR3 is 16 amino acids long. CDR3 in DNA: TGCACCAGCAGGGACCTGGGAGCGGGAGTGGGTTACGAGCAGTACGTC. This translates into CTSRDLGAGVGYEQYV.

The chain uses TRBV6-2 or TRBV6-3 and TRBJ2-7, with TRBD2 as a possible D gene (6 bases). The CDR3 contains 13 residues. Germline lookup yields CDR1 MNHEY and CDR2 SVGEGT. V gave up 2 bases and J gave up 3 bases, with 8 bases separating them. The CDR3, as DNA: TGTGCCAGCAGTTACGACGGGGGCTACGAGCAGTACGTC. It yields the protein CASSYDGGYEQYV.

The chain combines TRBV4-1 with TRBJ2-2, with 12 bases matching TRBD2. From germline, CDR1 is MGHRA and CDR2 YSYEKL. J gave up 5 bases and V 4 bases, and 2 bases lay outside the gene matches. CDR3 length equals 15 residues. The DNA for the CDR3 is TGCGCCAGCAGCCCTAGCGGGGGGGCGACCGGGGAGCTGTTTTTT. As protein: CASSPSGGATGELFF.